Below, 17 T cell receptor beta chains from the same sample are listed, as sequenced in a study of identical twins (dated by TCRdb to about 2016). The library relied on 5' RACE. Sequencing instrument: Illumina HiSeq 2000. TCRdb's own reprocessing of the public reads used fastp at Q25 and MiXCR and kept productive beta chains. CDR3 protein sequences are deduplicated, and each keeps its most common genes and DNA. The sample includes 1.5 million or so distinct CDR3 sequences, with roughly a third observed a single time. More than 0.25% of the sample goes to the ten largest clones. The sequencing input was cord blood. The source is a newborn girl in good health.

The V and J genes are TRBV5-1 and TRBJ1-1; 7 bases agree with TRBD1. J was trimmed by 1 base and V by 0 bases; bases with no gene match: 9. The CDR3 loop spans 17 amino acids. Germline CDR1 and CDR2: SGHRS and YFSETQ. CDR3 sequence: CASSLDRQGGKNTEAFF. The CDR3, as DNA: TGCGCCAGCAGCTTGGACCGACAGGGCGGGAAGAACACTGAAGCTTTCTTT.

This clonotype was observed a handful of times. The J gene is TRBJ1-1, the V gene TRBV4-2; D is ambiguous. The V gene's germline CDR1 is LGHNA and CDR2 YNFKEQ. The ends were cut back, 1 base at V and 7 bases at J, with 19 bases in the middle. The CDR3 loop spans 16 amino acids. CDR3 DNA: TGTGCCAGCAGCCAAGGGTCGTCGAATCTCGACGGTGAAGCTTTCTTT. Residues: CASSQGSSNLDGEAFF.

This chain connects TRBV9 to TRBJ1-2; the D is unclear. CDR3 length: 11 residues. Germline loops: CDR1 SGDLS, CDR2 YYNGEE. V was cut by 6 bases and J by 6 bases, with 9 bases left in between. The CDR3 sequence is CASMAGNGYTF. CDR3 nucleotides: TGTGCCAGCATGGCCGGGAATGGCTACACCTTC.

The chain has TRBV10-3 and TRBJ2-3, with D possibly matching TRBD2 (5 bases). Germline CDR1 reads ENHRY; CDR2 reads SYGVKD. The V gene lost 5 bases and the J gene lost 10 bases, with 19 bases spanning the gap. This CDR3 is built from 14 residues. CDR3 nucleotide sequence: TGTGCCATCAGTCGGGGAAGGACTGGTGATGCGCAGTATTTT. The encoded protein is CAISRGRTGDAQYF.

In its sample, this clonotype was seen a few times. The J gene is TRBJ2-3, the V gene TRBV6-1; D unclear. Germline V lookup: CDR1 MNHNS, CDR2 SASEGT. The CDR3 is 14 amino acids. The germline V and J ends were trimmed by 10 bases and 2 bases, with 16 bases remaining between them. In DNA form, the CDR3 reads TGTGCCACTAGGCCCCCGACCTTCACAGATACGCAGTATTTT. Translated, it gives CATRPPTFTDTQYF.

The chain employs TRBV20-1 and TRBJ2-3; 9 nucleotides match TRBD1. The CDR3 is 15 residues long. Germline lookup yields CDR1 DFQATT and CDR2 SNEGSKA (reference sequence). Losses at the gene ends were 5 bases for V and 1 base for J; bases not matched to a gene: 7. For the CDR3, the DNA is TGCAGTGCTCCTGGACAGGGGTGGGGCACAGATACGCAGTATTTT. Its protein product is CSAPGQGWGTDTQYF.

The table lists this clonotype with a few counts. The rearrangement uses TRBV11-2 and TRBJ1-4; 9 positions match TRBD1. V was pared by 0 bases and J by 8 bases, with 4 bases of the junction left unmatched. Germline CDR1 reads SGHAT; CDR2 reads FQNNGV. The CDR3 spans 15 residues. Here the CDR3 reads CASSLEGQGPEKLFF. In DNA form, the CDR3 reads TGTGCCAGCAGCTTAGAAGGACAGGGGCCGGAAAAACTGTTTTTT.

Comment on this clonotype: A much larger clone lies a single base off, so this may be a read error. The chain carries TRBV10-3 and TRBJ2-1; 9 bases match TRBD1. CDR1 and CDR2 (germline): ENHRY, SYGVKD. Trimming took 6 bases from V and 13 from J; bases not matched to a gene: 16. The CDR3 runs 15 residues. The CDR3 here is CAIREPGQGQETQFF. CDR3 sequence (DNA): TGTGCCATCAGGGAACCGGGACAGGGCCAAGAGACCCAGTTCTTC.

This clonotype showed up just a few times. Here the CDR3 reads CASSQPLGVAGADTQYF. CDR3 DNA sequence: TGTGCCAGCAGCCAACCCTTGGGGGTAGCGGGAGCAGATACGCAGTATTTT. The chain joins TRBV12-3 or TRBV12-4 to TRBJ2-3, with 9 nucleotides matching TRBD2. The CDR3 covers 17 residues. V was clipped by 6 bases and J by 4 bases; unmatched bases: 14.

This clonotype was seen ten or more times. This chain joins TRBV20-1 and TRBJ2-3; TRBD2 might be the D (6 bases). V was cut by 5 bases and J by 0 bases, with 18 bases left in between. Germline V gives CDR1 DFQATT, CDR2 SNEGSKA (reference sequence). The CDR3 consists of 16 residues. This chain's CDR3 is CSAGAGGSISTDTQYF. Here the CDR3 DNA reads TGCAGTGCTGGAGCGGGCGGGTCGATCAGCACAGATACGCAGTATTTT.

This clonotype was counted ten times or more. V and J are TRBV27 and TRBJ2-3; TRBD2 agrees at 9 bases. CDR3 length: 17 amino acids. Trimming at V came to 4 bases and at J to 2 bases, leaving 10 bases not matched to a gene. Germline assignment: CDR1 MNHEY and CDR2 SMNVEV (reference sequence). CDR3 residues: CASSSGTSRVLTDTQYF. The CDR3 DNA is TGTGCCAGCAGTTCCGGGACTAGCAGGGTTCTCACAGATACGCAGTATTTT.

There are a few counts of this clonotype. The V call is TRBV6-6, the J call TRBJ1-2, with D possibly being TRBD1 (6 bases). The V end was cut by 8 bases, the J end by 4 bases, with 20 bases between. Germline CDR1 and CDR2: MNHNY and SVGAGI (reference sequence). The CDR3 consists of 15 residues. The CDR3 protein is CASHYAQTGPYGYTF. CDR3 bases: TGTGCCAGCCACTACGCCCAGACAGGCCCCTATGGCTACACCTTC.

This chain connects TRBV6-4 to TRBJ2-1; no clear D gene. In germline, CDR1 is MRHNA, CDR2 SNTAGT. The CDR3 length is 13 residues. Trimming removed 1 base from V and 5 bases from J, with 6 bases in between. This chain's CDR3 is CASSDWAHNEQFF. The CDR3 region has the DNA TGTGCCAGCAGTGACTGGGCGCACAATGAGCAGTTCTTC.

This clonotype was counted at least ten times. The rearrangement links TRBV27 to TRBJ2-4, with 7 nucleotides matching TRBD1. V was clipped by 2 bases and J by 0 bases; unmatched bases: 7. Germline lookup yields CDR1 MNHEY and CDR2 SMNVEV (reference sequence). The CDR3 extends over 17 amino acids. The CDR3 is CASSLAGTAVAKNIQYF. CDR3 nucleotides: TGTGCCAGCAGTTTAGCCGGGACAGCTGTAGCCAAAAACATTCAGTACTTC.

Turning to this clonotype: This may stem from a read error, because a much larger clone lies one nucleotide away. The rearrangement uses TRBV25-1 and TRBJ2-7, with unresolved D. The V gene's germline CDR1 is MGHDK and CDR2 SYGVNS. This CDR3 is 14 amino acids long. Deletions cut 4 bases from V and 3 bases from J, with 13 bases between. CDR3 DNA sequence: TGTGCCAGCAGTGGTGGGCAGGTCGGCTACGAGCAGTACTTC. This sequence encodes CASSGGQVGYEQYF.

The V call is TRBV18, the J call TRBJ2-1; TRBD2 matches 11 bases. The germline gives CDR1 KGHSH, CDR2 LQKENI. J lost 3 bases, V lost 1 base, and 8 bases had no gene match. The CDR3 sequence is 18 residues long. The CDR3 region has the DNA TGTGCCAGCTCACCACTAGCTAGCGGGGGGCTTTACTACAATGAGCAGTTCTTC. It yields the protein CASSPLASGGLYYNEQFF.

This clonotype appeared a few times. The genes are TRBV7-2 and TRBJ2-7; 10 positions agree with TRBD2. The germline V gene encodes CDR1 SGHTA and CDR2 FQGNSA. The V segment lost 3 bases and the J segment 0 bases; nucleotides outside the gene matches: 5. This CDR3 contains 16 residues. CDR3 coding DNA: TGTGCCAGCAGCTTTCTCCTAGCGGGGGACTCCTACGAGCAGTACTTC. Its protein is CASSFLLAGDSYEQYF. Supplemented by reference TRBV7-2 and TRBJ2-7, the full variable domain reads GAGVSQSPSNKVTEKGKDVELRCDPISGHTALYWYRQSLGQGLEFLIYFQGNSAPDKSGLPSDRFSAERTGGSVSTLTIQRTQQEDSAVYLCASSFLLAGDSYEQYFGPGTRLTVT.